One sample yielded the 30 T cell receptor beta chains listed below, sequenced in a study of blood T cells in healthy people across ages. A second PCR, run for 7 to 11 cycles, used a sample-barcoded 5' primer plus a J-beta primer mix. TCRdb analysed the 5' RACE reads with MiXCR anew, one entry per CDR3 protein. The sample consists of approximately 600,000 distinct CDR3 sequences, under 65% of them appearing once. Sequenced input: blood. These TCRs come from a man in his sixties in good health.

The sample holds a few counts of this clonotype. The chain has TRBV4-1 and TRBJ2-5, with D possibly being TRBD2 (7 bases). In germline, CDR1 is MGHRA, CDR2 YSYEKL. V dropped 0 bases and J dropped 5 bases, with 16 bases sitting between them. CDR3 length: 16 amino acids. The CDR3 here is CASSQDSWGGLETQYF. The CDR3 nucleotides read TGCGCCAGCAGCCAAGATTCGTGGGGGGGGCTGGAGACCCAGTACTTC.

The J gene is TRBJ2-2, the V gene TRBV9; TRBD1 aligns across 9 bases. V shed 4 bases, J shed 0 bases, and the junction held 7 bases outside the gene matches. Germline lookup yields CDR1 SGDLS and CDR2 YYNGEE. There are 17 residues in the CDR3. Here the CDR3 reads CASSKGGTGPNTGELFF. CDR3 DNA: TGTGCCAGCAGCAAAGGGGGGACAGGGCCGAACACCGGGGAGCTGTTTTTT.

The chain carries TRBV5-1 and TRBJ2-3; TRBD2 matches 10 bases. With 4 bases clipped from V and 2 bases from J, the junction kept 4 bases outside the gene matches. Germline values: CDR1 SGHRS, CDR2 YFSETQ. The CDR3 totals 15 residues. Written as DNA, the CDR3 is TGCGCCAGCAGCCGCCTAGCGGGGGCCACAGATACGCAGTATTTT. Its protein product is CASSRLAGATDTQYF.

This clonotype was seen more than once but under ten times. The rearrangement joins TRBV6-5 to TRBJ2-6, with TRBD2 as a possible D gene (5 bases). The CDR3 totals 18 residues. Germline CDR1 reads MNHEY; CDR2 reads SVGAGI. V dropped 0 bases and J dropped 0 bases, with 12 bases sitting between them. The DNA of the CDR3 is TGTGCCAGCAGTTACTCGGGCGGGCCGAGCTCTGGGGCCAACGTCCTGACTTTC. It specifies CASSYSGGPSSGANVLTF.

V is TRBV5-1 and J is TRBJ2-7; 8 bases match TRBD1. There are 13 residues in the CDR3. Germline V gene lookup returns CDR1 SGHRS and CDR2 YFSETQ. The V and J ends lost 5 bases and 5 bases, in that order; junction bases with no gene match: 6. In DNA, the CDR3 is TGCGCCAGCAGAACGACAGGGGCCAACGAGCAGTACTTC. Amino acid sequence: CASRTTGANEQYF.

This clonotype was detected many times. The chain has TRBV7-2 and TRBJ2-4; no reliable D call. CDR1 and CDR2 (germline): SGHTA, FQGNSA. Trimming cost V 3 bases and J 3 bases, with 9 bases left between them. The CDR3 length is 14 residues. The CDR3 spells CASSLGWSKNIQYF. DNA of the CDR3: TGTGCCAGCAGCTTGGGGTGGAGCAAAAACATTCAGTACTTC.

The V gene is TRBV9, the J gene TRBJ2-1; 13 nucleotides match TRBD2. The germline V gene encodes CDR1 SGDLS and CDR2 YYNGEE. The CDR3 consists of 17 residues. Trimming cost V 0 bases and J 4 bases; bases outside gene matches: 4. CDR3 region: CASSVGLAGGGYNEQFF. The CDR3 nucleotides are TGTGCCAGCAGCGTAGGACTAGCGGGGGGTGGGTACAATGAGCAGTTCTTC.

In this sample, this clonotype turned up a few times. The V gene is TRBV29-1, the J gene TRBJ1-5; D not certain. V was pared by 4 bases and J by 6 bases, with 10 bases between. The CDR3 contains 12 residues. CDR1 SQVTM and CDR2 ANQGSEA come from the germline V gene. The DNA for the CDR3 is TGCAGCGTTGGGGCAGCAGGTCAGCCCCAGCATTTT. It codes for CSVGAAGQPQHF. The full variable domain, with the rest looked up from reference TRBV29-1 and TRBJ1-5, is SAVISQKPSRDICQRGTSLTIQCQVDSQVTMMFWYRQQPGQSLTLIATANQGSEATYESGFVIDKFPISRPNLTFSTLTVSNMSPEDSSIYLCSVGAAGQPQHFGDGTRLSIL.

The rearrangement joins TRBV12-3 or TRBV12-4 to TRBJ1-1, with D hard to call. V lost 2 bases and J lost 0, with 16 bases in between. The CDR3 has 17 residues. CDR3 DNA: TGTGCCAGCAGTTTAAAGTGGGTGGAAGGAATGAACACTGAAGCTTTCTTT. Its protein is CASSLKWVEGMNTEAFF.

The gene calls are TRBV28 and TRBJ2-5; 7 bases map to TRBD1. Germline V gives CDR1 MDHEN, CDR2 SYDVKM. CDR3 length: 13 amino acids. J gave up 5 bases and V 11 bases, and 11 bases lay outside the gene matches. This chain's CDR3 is CACDRDSSETQYF. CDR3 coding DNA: TGTGCCTGCGACCGGGACAGTTCCGAGACCCAGTACTTC.

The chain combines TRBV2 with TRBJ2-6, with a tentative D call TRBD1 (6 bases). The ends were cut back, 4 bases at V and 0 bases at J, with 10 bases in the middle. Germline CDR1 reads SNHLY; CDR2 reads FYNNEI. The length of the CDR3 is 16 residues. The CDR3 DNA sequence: TGTGCCAGCAGTGCGGGACACAGCTCTGGGGCCAACGTCCTGACTTTC. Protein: CASSAGHSSGANVLTF.

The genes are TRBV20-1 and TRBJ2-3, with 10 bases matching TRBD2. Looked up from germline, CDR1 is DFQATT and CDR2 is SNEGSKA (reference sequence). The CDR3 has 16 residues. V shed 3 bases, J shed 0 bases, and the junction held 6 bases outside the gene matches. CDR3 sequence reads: CSASKLAGTSTDTQYF. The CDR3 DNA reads TGCAGTGCTAGTAAACTAGCGGGGACCAGCACAGATACGCAGTATTTT.

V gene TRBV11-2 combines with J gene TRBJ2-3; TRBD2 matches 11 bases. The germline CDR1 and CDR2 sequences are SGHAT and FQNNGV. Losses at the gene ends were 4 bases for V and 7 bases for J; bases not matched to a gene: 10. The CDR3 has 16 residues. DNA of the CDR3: TGTGCCAGCAGCTCCTCCCCTAGCGGGGGGCCGAATACGCAGTATTTT. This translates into CASSSSPSGGPNTQYF.

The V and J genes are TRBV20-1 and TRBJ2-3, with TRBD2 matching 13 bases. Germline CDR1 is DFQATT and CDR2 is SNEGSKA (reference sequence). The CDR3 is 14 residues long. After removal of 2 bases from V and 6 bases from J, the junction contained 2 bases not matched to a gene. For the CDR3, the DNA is TGCAGTGCTAGACAGGGACTAGCGGGGGATACGCAGTATTTT. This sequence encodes CSARQGLAGDTQYF.

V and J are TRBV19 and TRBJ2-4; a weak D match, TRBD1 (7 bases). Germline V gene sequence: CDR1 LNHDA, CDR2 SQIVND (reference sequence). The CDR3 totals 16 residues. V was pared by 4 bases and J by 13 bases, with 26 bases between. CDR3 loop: CASSTYLDREGGEQYF. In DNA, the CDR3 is TGTGCCAGTAGTACCTACCTCGACAGGGAAGGAGGGGAGCAGTACTTC.

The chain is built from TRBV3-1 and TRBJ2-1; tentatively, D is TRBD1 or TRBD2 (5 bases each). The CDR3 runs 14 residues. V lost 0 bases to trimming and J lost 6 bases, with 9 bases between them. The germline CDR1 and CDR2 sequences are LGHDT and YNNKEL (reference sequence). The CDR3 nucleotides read TGTGCCAGCAGCCAAGATCCGAGGGGCAATGAGCAGTTCTTC. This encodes CASSQDPRGNEQFF.

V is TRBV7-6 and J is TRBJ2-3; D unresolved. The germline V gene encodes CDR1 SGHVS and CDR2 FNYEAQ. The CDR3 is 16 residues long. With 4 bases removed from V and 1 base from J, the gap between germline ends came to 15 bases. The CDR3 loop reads CASSSAVAGGTDTQYF. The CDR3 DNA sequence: TGTGCCAGCAGCTCGGCGGTGGCCGGAGGCACAGATACGCAGTATTTT. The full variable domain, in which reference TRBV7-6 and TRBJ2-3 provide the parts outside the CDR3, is GAGVSQSPRYKVTKRGQDVALRCDPISGHVSLYWYRQALGQGPEFLTYFNYEAQQDKSGLPNDRFSAERPEGSISTLTIQRTEQRDSAMYRCASSSAVAGGTDTQYFGPGTRLTVL.

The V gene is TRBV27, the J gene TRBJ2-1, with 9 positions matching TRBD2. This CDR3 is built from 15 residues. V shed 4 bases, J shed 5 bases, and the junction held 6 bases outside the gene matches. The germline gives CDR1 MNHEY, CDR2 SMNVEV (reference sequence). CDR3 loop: CASSSFSGGDNEQFF. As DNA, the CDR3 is TGTGCCAGCAGTTCCTTTAGCGGGGGAGACAATGAGCAGTTCTTC.

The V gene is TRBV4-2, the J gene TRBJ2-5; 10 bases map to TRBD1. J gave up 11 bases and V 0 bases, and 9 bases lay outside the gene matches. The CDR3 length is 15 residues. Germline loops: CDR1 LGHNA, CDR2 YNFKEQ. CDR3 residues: CASSQDEGQGVPQYF. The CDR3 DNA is TGTGCCAGCAGCCAAGATGAAGGACAGGGGGTTCCGCAGTACTTC.

CDR3 loop: CSARSGDGQETQYF. The CDR3 DNA sequence: TGCAGTGCTAGGAGCGGGGACGGCCAAGAGACCCAGTACTTC. The chain combines TRBV20-1 with TRBJ2-5, with 7 bases lining up with TRBD2. CDR3 length: 14 residues. After removal of 3 bases from V and 1 base from J, the junction contained 5 bases not matched to a gene. The germline V gene has CDR1 DFQATT and CDR2 SNEGSKA (reference sequence).

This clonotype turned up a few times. The CDR3 DNA reads TGTGCCAGCAGCGGACAAAGACAAGAGACCCAGTACTTC. It is translated as CASSGQRQETQYF. The chain is built from TRBV7-2 and TRBJ2-5; D is perhaps TRBD1 (5 bases). CDR1 and CDR2 from the germline V gene are SGHTA and FQGNSA. Trimming left V 5 bases short and J 2 bases short, with 9 bases between. This CDR3 contains 13 residues.

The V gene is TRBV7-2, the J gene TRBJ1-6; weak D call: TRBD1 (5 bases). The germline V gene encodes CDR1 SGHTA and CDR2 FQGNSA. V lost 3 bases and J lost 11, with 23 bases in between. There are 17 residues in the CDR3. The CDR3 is CASSFGPPGGLGAPLHF. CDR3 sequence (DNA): TGTGCCAGCAGCTTCGGCCCCCCAGGAGGACTGGGGGCACCCCTCCACTTT. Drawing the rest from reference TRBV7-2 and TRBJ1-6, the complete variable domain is GAGVSQSPSNKVTEKGKDVELRCDPISGHTALYWYRQSLGQGLEFLIYFQGNSAPDKSGLPSDRFSAERTGGSVSTLTIQRTQQEDSAVYLCASSFGPPGGLGAPLHFGNGTRLTVT.

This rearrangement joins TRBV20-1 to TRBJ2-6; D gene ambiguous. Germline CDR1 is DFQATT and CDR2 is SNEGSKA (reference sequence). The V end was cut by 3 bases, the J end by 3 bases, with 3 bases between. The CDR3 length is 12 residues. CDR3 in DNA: TGCAGTGCTAGGGATGGGGCCAACGTCCTGACTTTC. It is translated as CSARDGANVLTF.

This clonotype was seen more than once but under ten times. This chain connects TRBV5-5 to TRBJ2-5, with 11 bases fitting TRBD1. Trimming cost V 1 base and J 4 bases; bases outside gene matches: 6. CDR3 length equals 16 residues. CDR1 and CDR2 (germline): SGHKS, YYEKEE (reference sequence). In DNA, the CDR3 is TGTGCCAGCAGCTTGCGCGGACAGGGGGCTCGAGAGACCCAGTACTTC. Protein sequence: CASSLRGQGARETQYF.

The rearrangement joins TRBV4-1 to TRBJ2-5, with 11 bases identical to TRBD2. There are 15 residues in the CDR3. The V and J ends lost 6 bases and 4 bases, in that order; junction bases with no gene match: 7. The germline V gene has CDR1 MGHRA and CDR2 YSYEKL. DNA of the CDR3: TGCGCCAGCAGTACTAGCGGGAGTATCGGAGAGACCCAGTACTTC. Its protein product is CASSTSGSIGETQYF.

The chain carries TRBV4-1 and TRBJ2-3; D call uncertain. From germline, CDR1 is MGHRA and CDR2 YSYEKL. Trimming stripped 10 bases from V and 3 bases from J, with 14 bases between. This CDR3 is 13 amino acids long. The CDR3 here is CATAAGWTDTQYF. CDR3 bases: TGCGCCACCGCGGCCGGATGGACAGATACGCAGTATTTT.

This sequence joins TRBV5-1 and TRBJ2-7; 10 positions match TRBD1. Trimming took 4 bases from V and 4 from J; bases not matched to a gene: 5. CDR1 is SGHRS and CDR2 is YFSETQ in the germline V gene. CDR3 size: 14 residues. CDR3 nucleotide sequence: TGCGCCAGCAGCCCGGGGGACAGGGGATACGAGCAGTACTTC. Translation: CASSPGDRGYEQYF.

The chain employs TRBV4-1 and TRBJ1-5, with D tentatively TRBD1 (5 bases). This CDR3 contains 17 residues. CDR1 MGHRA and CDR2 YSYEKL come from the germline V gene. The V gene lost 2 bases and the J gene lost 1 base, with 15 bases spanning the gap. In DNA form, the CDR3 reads TGCGCCAGCAGCCAACTTGGGAGGGGCGGCAGCAATCAGCCCCAGCATTTT. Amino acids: CASSQLGRGGSNQPQHF.

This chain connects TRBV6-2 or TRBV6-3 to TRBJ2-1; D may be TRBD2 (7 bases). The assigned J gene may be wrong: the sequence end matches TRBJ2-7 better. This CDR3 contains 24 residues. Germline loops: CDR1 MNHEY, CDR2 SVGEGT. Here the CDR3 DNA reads TGTGCCAGCAGTTACTGGGGGGCAGCGGACAGCAGACGTAGCGGGTCGAGCTCCTACAATGAGCAGTACTTC. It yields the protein CASSYWGAADSRRSGSSSYNEQYF.

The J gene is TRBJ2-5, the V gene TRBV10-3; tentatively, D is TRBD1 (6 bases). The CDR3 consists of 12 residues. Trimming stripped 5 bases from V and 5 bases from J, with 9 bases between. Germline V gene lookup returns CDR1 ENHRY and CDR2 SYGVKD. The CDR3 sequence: CAISRQGETQYF. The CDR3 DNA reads TGTGCCATCAGTCGTCAGGGGGAGACCCAGTACTTC.